The following is a T cell receptor beta chain sequence with its context. This record belongs to a study of CD8 T cells in Susac syndrome. There are 11 residues in the CDR3. V was clipped by 6 bases and J by 9 bases, with 12 bases between them. Germline V lookup: CDR1 DFQATT, CDR2 SNEGSKA (reference sequence). RNA was extracted with the RNeasy kit, and a quantity of 0.5 to 1 ug was reverse transcribed using random hexamers. TCRdb independently ran MiXCR on the immunoSEQ multiplex PCR reads; one entry per CDR3 protein. The sample consists of around 81,000 distinct CDR3 sequences, roughly 94% of them appearing once. TEMRA cells underwent FACS enrichment and CD8+ and CD4+ T cells underwent negative isolation.

The sequenced sample was CD8+ T cells from PBMCs. This clonotype was sampled from a human donor with Susac syndrome. The gene calls are TRBV20-1 and TRBJ2-1; D possibly matches TRBD1 or TRBD2 (5 bases each). CDR3 in DNA: TGCAGTGCCCTGGGGACCCCTGAGCAGTTCTTC. Translation gives CSALGTPEQFF.